Sequencing of this T cell receptor (beta chain) was carried out in a study of T cells after yellow fever vaccination. This clonotype was recorded a few times. Germline V gives CDR1 LGHDT, CDR2 YNNKEL (reference sequence). The CDR3 loop spans 15 amino acids. J lost 5 bases, V lost 3 bases, and 7 bases had no gene match. By 5'RACE template switching, TCR cDNA was produced, with a universal primer site and UMIs added in the process. TCRdb reprocessed the 5' RACE reads via MiXCR and lists one record per CDR3 protein. The data hold 400,000 or so distinct CDR3 sequences, with approximately 10% observed a single time.

The sequenced sample was PBMCs, obtained on the day of the first yellow fever vaccination. The rearrangement links TRBV3-1 to TRBJ2-7, with 10 bases that match TRBD1. The receptor was isolated from a man younger than 30 who received the YFV17D yellow fever vaccine. CDR3 region: CASSHRQGARDEQYF. CDR3 nucleotide sequence: TGTGCCAGCAGCCATCGACAGGGGGCTAGGGACGAGCAGTACTTC.